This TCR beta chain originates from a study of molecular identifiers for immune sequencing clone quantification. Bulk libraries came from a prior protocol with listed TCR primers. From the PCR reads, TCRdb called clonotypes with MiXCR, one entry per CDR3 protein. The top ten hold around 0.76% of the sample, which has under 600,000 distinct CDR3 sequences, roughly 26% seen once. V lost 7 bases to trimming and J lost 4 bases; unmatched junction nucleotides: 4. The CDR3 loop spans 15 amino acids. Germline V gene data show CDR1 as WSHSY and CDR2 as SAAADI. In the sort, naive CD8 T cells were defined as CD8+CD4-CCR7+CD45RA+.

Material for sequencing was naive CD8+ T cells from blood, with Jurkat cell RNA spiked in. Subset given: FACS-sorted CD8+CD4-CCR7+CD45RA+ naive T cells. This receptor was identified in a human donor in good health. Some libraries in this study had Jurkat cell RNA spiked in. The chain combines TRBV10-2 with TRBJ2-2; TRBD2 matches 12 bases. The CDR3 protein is CASNGLAGTTGELFF. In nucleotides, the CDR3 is TGCGCCAGCAACGGACTAGCGGGGACCACCGGGGAGCTGTTTTTT.